This T cell receptor (beta chain) is from a study of T cell repertoires in cytomegalovirus infection. On the study more broadly: CMV epitopes, recently identified HLA-C-restricted and well-studied HLA-B-restricted, were used.

V gave up 0 bases and J gave up 4 bases, with 13 bases separating them. Germline-derived CDR1 and CDR2 are SGHNT and YYREEE (reference sequence). CDR3 length equals 16 residues. To note about this clonotype: What it binds is unknown.

The study, taken as a whole, reports: Pooled public TCR beta family frequency picked out CMV carriers with the relevant HLA. HLA-C-restricted CMV clonotypes gave the most frequent clonotype in two of eight donors.

TCRdb re-called the reads through MiXCR, storing one row per CDR3 protein. The table includes 640,000 or so distinct CDR3 sequences, roughly 36% detected once. This sample comprised cultured PBMCs, obtained from culture after CMV antigen stimulation. The receptor's source is a human donor in good health (CMV status not recorded). Some clones in this sample may be carry-over from other donors' samples. The V call is TRBV5-4, the J call TRBJ1-4; TRBD1 might be the D (5 bases). This CDR3 is CASSLGPGTDNEKLFF. The CDR3 bases are TGTGCCAGCAGCTTGGGCCCCGGGACGGATAATGAAAAACTGTTTTTT.